A single T cell receptor (beta chain) is shown here with its context. Its antigen is still unknown. This could be a read error, since a much larger clone is one nucleotide away. Other DNA variants within this sample encode the same CDR3. Healthy HIV-negative adults with no recently reported acute infections or vaccinations were included as donors. Only Caucasian adults living in Nashville, Tennessee, USA were represented among the donors. CD4+ T cells were enriched through magnetic negative selection, after which naive cells were positively selected on CD45RA and the remaining negative fraction served as the memory subset. After blood collection by leukapheresis, PBMCs were isolated using Ficoll-Histopaque density gradient centrifugation and then cryopreserved in the vapor phase of liquid nitrogen. Analytical flow cytometry was used to check the purity and quantity of every magnetically sorted T cell population. From each sorted fraction, genomic DNA was isolated and quantified by UV absorbance on a Nanodrop 2000c.

The CDR3 has 14 amino acids, counting the end cysteine and phenylalanine. Only CDR3 DNA remains: 42 bases, in frame from the first base. V is pruned by 0 bases and J by 2 bases, leaving 0 bases of the junction without a gene match. The germline V gene (reference sequence) sets CDR1 to SEHNR and CDR2 to FQNEAQ. Using the deep immunoSEQ assay, TCR CDR3 regions were amplified from genomic DNA by multiplex PCR. Extracted genomic DNA from each cell subset was distributed evenly across all wells of several immunoSEQ 96-well plates, and each plate was treated as a replicate. Each replicate PCR for sorted subsets received roughly 0.2 ug genomic DNA, equal to tens of thousands of T cell genomes. Purified libraries were quantified with a Qubit 3.0 fluorometer, sized on a Bioanalyzer 2100, and re-quantified with the KAPA Library Quantification kit. Every immunoSEQ 96-well plate was sequenced on a dedicated single-read 150-cycle Illumina NextSeq 550 flow cell. The authors' pipeline ran thus. Because the immunoSEQ output held only junctional sequences and lacked quality scores, the filtering could not match the filtering applied to full-length reads. To assign V/J genes and CDR3, sequences were annotated against IMGT germline references using PyIR, a Python wrapper for IgBLAST v1.9. Any read was removed if the V/J assignment was weak (E-value above 1e-6), the CDR3 was missing, or the read contained stop codons, out-of-frame junctions, or ambiguous translated residues. V3J clonotypes were defined as sequences sharing the same inferred V gene, J gene, and CDR3 amino acid sequence. The percentage overlap between two repertoires was calculated by dividing the number of shared unique clonotypes by the size of the smaller repertoire. Three approaches were used to assess repertoire richness: RTK rarefaction, the Chao1 estimator, and Recon v2.1 estimates of unobserved clonotypes. Generation probabilities for all TCRbeta clonotypes obtained by the gDNA method from several donors were computed using OLGA. Sourced from immuneACCESS, this table was stored by TCRdb with only in-frame sequences that have V and J called. A share of the clones is absent; for the studies checked, an unresolved V gene accounts for under half, and the remainder has no known explanation. D and trimming were read from the DNA, whereas the V and J calls and clone size are those reported in that table. The sample has roughly 1,100,000 clones on record, about 74% of them singletons. The ten largest clones capture about 1.5% of the sample.

The source of the sample is a study of shared clonotypes between healthy human individuals (dated by TCRdb to the early 2020s). About the investigation overall: A few men and two women, aged 18 to 49 years, made up the cohort. Per donor, three plates each were used for CD4 naive and CD4 memory, two for CD8 naive, and one for CD8 memory. Blood TCR repertoires of a handful of healthy adults were deeply sequenced to estimate repertoire size and the extent of clonotype sharing between individuals. To increase sequencing depth and limit assay-specific biases, different laboratories used diverse techniques to prepare libraries and sequence TCR repertoires. Per donor, leukapheresis produced somewhere between about 0.8 and 9.5 billion PBMCs.

Summary of the overall study and its limitations: Across four donors, about 5% of naive CD4, approximately 3.6% of naive CD8, under 2.5% of memory CD4, and approximately 0.42% of memory CD8 clonotypes were shared. Pairwise subsampling led to the expectation that sequencing depth would affect the degree of clonotype sharing among donors. Larger estimated clonotype richness was generally found for naive subsets than for memory subsets. Sampling was restricted to blood, and TCR repertoires in tissue are likely to differ from TCR repertoires in blood. The genetic and exposure-history diversity represented was limited by the small number of donors. Incomplete sequencing was indicated by rarefaction of sorted-subset datasets, despite the large sequencing depth. Compared with non-shared clonotypes, the clonotypes found in all four sorted-subset donors had higher generation probabilities.

This chain is built from TRBV7-9 and TRBJ2-5; the central 7 bases match TRBD2. This TCR derives from a man in his late teens or twenties in good health. Sequenced input: memory CD4+ T cells sorted from blood. Taken with the paper, the label for cell subset or site translates to: CD45RA-negative fraction. The encoded CDR3 is CASSLAGGQETQYF. The DNA sequence is TGTGCCAGCAGCTTAGCGGGGGGGCAAGAGACCCAGTACTTC.